A single sample gave rise to the 30 T cell receptor beta chains below, sequenced in a study of CD8 T cells in ankylosing spondylitis. Points from the study as a whole: A TCR beta motif of 7 to 9 highly homologous variants seemed to mark ankylosing spondylitis blood.

The antigens these receptors bind are not known. TCRdb reanalysed the 5' RACE reads using MiXCR and keeps one entry per CDR3 protein. The table has under 850,000 distinct CDR3 sequences, 15% to 20% seen once. The sample consisted of blood, either unsorted or a sorted T cell fraction (not recorded which). The receptors stem from a male donor with ankylosing spondylitis.

This chain links TRBV29-1 with TRBJ2-3, with 7 bases matching TRBD1. V was clipped by 4 bases and J by 0 bases; unmatched bases: 4. Germline values: CDR1 SQVTM, CDR2 ANQGSEA. The CDR3 is 14 amino acids. The CDR3 loop reads CSVAGRGSTDTQYF. In DNA, the CDR3 is TGCAGCGTTGCTGGCAGGGGGAGCACAGATACGCAGTATTTT.

This clonotype was seen a few times. The V call is TRBV6-5, the J call TRBJ2-1, with TRBD2 matching over 10 bases. From germline, CDR1 is MNHEY and CDR2 SVGAGI. Trimming took 4 bases from V and 10 from J; bases not matched to a gene: 13. This CDR3 comprises 16 residues. CDR3 region: CASSFASGGPPGEQFF. In nucleotides, the CDR3 is TGTGCCAGCAGTTTTGCTAGCGGGGGCCCCCCGGGAGAGCAGTTCTTC.

The table lists this clonotype with many counts. The rearrangement uses TRBV29-1 and TRBJ2-7; 10 positions agree with TRBD1. The CDR3 covers 12 residues. V dropped 6 bases and J dropped 2; count of bases not matched to a gene: 1. Looked up from germline, CDR1 is SQVTM and CDR2 is ANQGSEA. The CDR3 DNA reads TGCAGCGTCGGACAGGGGGCCTACGAGCAGTACTTC. Residues: CSVGQGAYEQYF.

This clonotype was observed a handful of times. The rearrangement joins TRBV4-2 to TRBJ1-1; 9 positions match TRBD1. Germline assignment: CDR1 LGHNA and CDR2 YNFKEQ. The CDR3 runs to 16 residues. J lost 3 bases, V lost 3 bases, and 8 bases had no gene match. CDR3 DNA: TGTGCCAGCAGCCAGCCGACAGGGGGGGTTGACACTGAAGCTTTCTTT. Translated, it gives CASSQPTGGVDTEAFF.

This clonotype was seen more than once but under ten times. The rearrangement links TRBV4-1 to TRBJ2-1, with D tentatively TRBD2 (6 bases). Trimming took off 5 bases at V and 2 bases at J, with 13 bases between the two ends. This CDR3 comprises 15 residues. CDR1 is MGHRA, CDR2 YSYEKL, per germline. This CDR3 reads CASSFTGSPYNEQFF. The CDR3 nucleotides are TGCGCCAGCAGCTTTACCGGGAGCCCCTACAATGAGCAGTTCTTC.

This clonotype was counted a few times. The rearrangement joins TRBV5-1 to TRBJ1-1; tentative D call: TRBD1 (5 bases). The CDR3 is 15 residues long. V was trimmed by 3 bases and J by 4 bases, leaving 16 bases between them. The V gene's germline CDR1 is SGHRS and CDR2 YFSETQ. As DNA, the CDR3 is TGCGCCAGCAGCTGGCAGGGTTTAAGGACCACTGAAGCTTTCTTT. Its translation: CASSWQGLRTTEAFF.

This clonotype was picked up a small number of times. The rearrangement links TRBV28 to TRBJ1-6, with D hard to call. The germline V and J ends were trimmed by 6 bases and 5 bases, with 14 bases remaining between them. This CDR3 region has 15 residues. Germline V lookup: CDR1 MDHEN, CDR2 SYDVKM. CDR3 sequence (DNA): TGTGCCAGCAGCTCAAGTCGGTTAAATAATTCACCCCTCCACTTT. As protein: CASSSSRLNNSPLHF.

The chain joins TRBV4-1 to TRBJ2-7; tentative D call: TRBD2 (6 bases). Between the trimmed V and J ends, which lost 5 bases and 5 bases, there was a span of 19 bases. Germline lookup yields CDR1 MGHRA and CDR2 YSYEKL. This CDR3 has 15 amino acids. The CDR3 is CASSERGRGIDEQYF. Here the CDR3 DNA reads TGCGCCAGCAGCGAACGGGGCCGGGGGATCGACGAGCAGTACTTC.

The chain uses TRBV27 and TRBJ2-7; 13 positions agree with TRBD2. The CDR3 totals 12 residues. After removal of 8 bases from V and 6 bases from J, the junction contained 1 base not matched to a gene. CDR1 is MNHEY, CDR2 SMNVEV, per germline (reference sequence). The CDR3 DNA sequence: TGTGCCAGCGGACTAGCGGGAGTCGAGCAGTACTTC. It yields the protein CASGLAGVEQYF.

This chain connects TRBV19 to TRBJ1-4, with D unresolved. Germline V lookup: CDR1 LNHDA, CDR2 SQIVND (reference sequence). The CDR3 totals 13 residues. The germline V and J ends were trimmed by 1 base and 6 bases, with 6 bases remaining between them. CDR3 in DNA: TGTGCCAGTAGTATAGGGCAGTATGAAAAACTGTTTTTT. Protein sequence: CASSIGQYEKLFF.

V usage is TRBV4-3 and J usage is TRBJ2-6, with D hard to call. Trimming stripped 0 bases from V and 0 bases from J, with 15 bases between. Germline CDR1 is LGHNA and CDR2 is YSLEER. This CDR3 spans 19 amino acids. The CDR3 reads CASSQDFASGSSGANVLTF. Written as DNA, the CDR3 is TGCGCCAGCAGCCAAGATTTCGCGTCCGGTAGCTCTGGGGCCAACGTCCTGACTTTC.

This clonotype was seen only a few times. This chain links TRBV12-3 or TRBV12-4 with TRBJ2-1; TRBD2 agrees at 14 bases. The CDR3 has 17 residues. V lost 6 bases, J lost 3 bases, and 7 bases stayed unmatched. As DNA, the CDR3 is TGTGCCAGCAGCCATAGGGGACTAGCGGGAGACTACAATGAGCAGTTCTTC. It yields the protein CASSHRGLAGDYNEQFF.

Only a few counts were recorded for this clonotype. The V and J genes are TRBV7-9 and TRBJ1-3, with D perhaps matching TRBD1 (6 bases). Looked up from germline, CDR1 is SEHNR and CDR2 is FQNEAQ (reference sequence). V was cut by 5 bases and J by 0 bases, with 14 bases left in between. The CDR3 spans 16 residues. The CDR3 region has the DNA TGTGCCAGCAGCCGGGCTTGGACAGTCTCTGGAAACACCATATATTTT. This encodes CASSRAWTVSGNTIYF. The variable domain in full, with the rest retrieved from reference TRBV7-9 and TRBJ1-3, is DTGVSQNPRHKITKRGQNVTFRCDPISEHNRLYWYRQTLGQGPEFLTYFQNEAQLEKSRLLSDRFSAERPKGSFSTLEIQRTEQGDSAMYLCASSRAWTVSGNTIYFGEGSWLTVV.

V and J are TRBV12-3 or TRBV12-4 and TRBJ2-1; no clear D gene. V lost 5 bases and J 8 bases, leaving 16 bases between the germline ends. This CDR3 region has 14 residues. The CDR3: CASSPLESGDEQFF. In DNA, the CDR3 is TGTGCCAGCAGTCCTCTAGAGTCTGGGGATGAGCAGTTCTTC.

This clonotype was observed a handful of times. CDR3 sequence reads: CASSSNRGETNEQFF. Here the CDR3 DNA reads TGTGCCAGCAGCTCGAACAGGGGCGAAACCAATGAGCAGTTCTTC. The chain carries TRBV7-9 and TRBJ2-1; 7 bases match TRBD1. The CDR3 totals 15 residues. The germline V gene encodes CDR1 SEHNR and CDR2 FQNEAQ (reference sequence). The V gene end was trimmed by 4 bases and the J gene end by 6 bases; junction bases not matched to a gene: 9.

This clonotype occurred a few times. This CDR3 reads CSARGQTYEQYF. The CDR3 DNA reads as TGCAGTGCTAGGGGACAAACCTACGAGCAGTACTTC. The chain combines TRBV20-1 with TRBJ2-7; D perhaps matches TRBD1 (6 bases). The germline CDR1 and CDR2 sequences are DFQATT and SNEGSKA (reference sequence). The CDR3 has 12 residues. Trimming took 3 bases from V and 2 from J, leaving 8 bases between them.

The chain combines TRBV7-2 with TRBJ2-1; D unresolved. Germline CDR1 and CDR2: SGHTA and FQGNSA. The germline V and J ends were trimmed by 5 bases and 10 bases, with 9 bases remaining between them. The CDR3 consists of 11 residues. The CDR3 spells CASSEQSEQFF. CDR3 nucleotides: TGTGCCAGCAGCGAGCAATCCGAGCAGTTCTTC.

The gene calls are TRBV9 and TRBJ1-1, with D hard to call. The CDR3 covers 15 residues. From germline, CDR1 is SGDLS and CDR2 YYNGEE. Trimming removed 4 bases at V and 3 bases at J, with 16 bases between. The CDR3 loop reads CASSPIMASDTEAFF. For the CDR3, the DNA is TGTGCCAGCAGCCCTATTATGGCGTCGGACACTGAAGCTTTCTTT. Supplemented by reference TRBV9 and TRBJ1-1, the full variable domain reads DSGVTQTPKHLITATGQRVTLRCSPRSGDLSVYWYQQSLDQGLQFLIQYYNGEERAKGNILERFSAQQFPDLHSELNLSSLELGDSALYFCASSPIMASDTEAFFGQGTRLTVV.

The sample holds a few counts of this clonotype. The chain carries TRBV5-1 and TRBJ2-1; 7 bases agree with TRBD2. The CDR3 contains 14 residues. The ends lost 8 bases at V and 5 bases at J; junction bases unmatched: 10. Germline CDR1 and CDR2: SGHRS and YFSETQ. CDR3 DNA sequence: TGCGCCAGTAACTCGGGAGCGGGGAACAATGAGCAGTTCTTC. It translates to CASNSGAGNNEQFF.

This clonotype was seen ten or more times. The J gene is TRBJ2-7, the V gene TRBV29-1; no firm D call. CDR1 SQVTM and CDR2 ANQGSEA come from the germline V gene. The V gene lost 6 bases and the J gene lost 1 base, with 7 bases spanning the gap. This CDR3 contains 11 residues. The CDR3 nucleotides are TGCAGCGTGGTGGTTTCCTACGAGCAGTACTTC. Its translation is CSVVVSYEQYF.

This chain connects TRBV6-5 to TRBJ2-2; the D is unclear. Germline V CDR1 and CDR2: MNHEY, SVGAGI. The CDR3 loop spans 11 amino acids. Trimming removed 6 bases at V and 7 bases at J, with 6 bases between. The CDR3 DNA reads TGTGCCAGCAGGCGAAGCGGGGAGCTGTTTTTT. The encoded protein is CASRRSGELFF.

In its sample, this clonotype was seen a few times. J is TRBJ1-4 and V is TRBV7-9; D remains ambiguous. The ends were cut back, 5 bases at V and 7 bases at J, with 8 bases in the middle. Germline CDR1 and CDR2: SEHNR and FQNEAQ (reference sequence). The CDR3 has 12 residues. The CDR3 sequence: CASSPRGEKLFF. In nucleotides, the CDR3 is TGTGCCAGCAGCCCCCGCGGTGAAAAACTGTTTTTT.

This clonotype was seen a few times. The gene calls are TRBV15 and TRBJ1-1; D remains ambiguous. Germline V gene lookup returns CDR1 LNHNV and CDR2 YYDKDF (reference sequence). V was pared by 0 bases and J by 7 bases, with 9 bases between. CDR3 length: 13 residues. The DNA of the CDR3 is TGTGCCACCAGCAGAGATCCGATCTTTGAAGCTTTCTTT. Translated, it gives CATSRDPIFEAFF.

This clonotype was observed many times. The rearrangement uses TRBV9 and TRBJ2-1; TRBD2 might be the D (6 bases). The CDR3 is 14 amino acids. Trimming removed 4 bases at V and 7 bases at J, with 15 bases between. Germline V CDR1 and CDR2: SGDLS, YYNGEE. Here the CDR3 reads CASSPGTHSNEQFF. In DNA, the CDR3 is TGTGCCAGCAGCCCGGGGACTCATTCAAATGAGCAGTTCTTC.

This rearrangement joins TRBV20-1 to TRBJ2-7; 9 nucleotides line up with TRBD2. The germline CDR1 and CDR2 sequences are DFQATT and SNEGSKA (reference sequence). The CDR3 runs to 13 residues. As DNA, the CDR3 is TGCAGCTTTAGCGGGAGTGGGGCCTCCGAGCAGTACTTC. This encodes CSFSGSGASEQYF.

The chain couples TRBV6-1 to TRBJ2-7, with 9 positions matching TRBD1. The J segment lost 2 bases and the V segment lost 8 bases, leaving 10 bases of the junction unmatched. The germline V gene has CDR1 MNHNS and CDR2 SASEGT. The CDR3 is 15 residues long. The CDR3 nucleotides read TGTGCCAGCGGGCCACAGGGGGCTATCCCCTACGAGCAGTACTTC. It specifies CASGPQGAIPYEQYF.

In its sample, this clonotype was seen a few times. The V call is TRBV20-1, the J call TRBJ2-3, with 16 bases aligning to TRBD2. Germline loops: CDR1 DFQATT, CDR2 SNEGSKA (reference sequence). Trimming took 0 bases from V and 0 from J; bases not matched to a gene: 6. There are 19 residues in the CDR3. CDR3 sequence: CSARDLGTSGGESTDTQYF. DNA of the CDR3: TGCAGTGCTAGAGATCTTGGGACTAGCGGGGGGGAAAGCACAGATACGCAGTATTTT.

V usage is TRBV4-1 and J usage is TRBJ2-1; D is ambiguous. The CDR3 has 16 residues. V was pared by 1 base and J by 0 bases, with 10 bases between. Looked up from germline, CDR1 is MGHRA and CDR2 is YSYEKL. CDR3 sequence (DNA): TGCGCCAGCAGCCAAGTCCGGACCCGCTCCTACAATGAGCAGTTCTTC. Protein: CASSQVRTRSYNEQFF.

The table lists this clonotype with a few counts. The chain recombines TRBV28 with TRBJ2-5; D gene ambiguous. The CDR3 sequence is 15 residues long. V lost 5 bases to trimming and J lost 0 bases, with 13 bases between them. The germline V gene has CDR1 MDHEN and CDR2 SYDVKM. As DNA, the CDR3 is TGTGCCAGCAGTCCCCCCGGATCGTACCAAGAGACCCAGTACTTC. Translation gives CASSPPGSYQETQYF.

This clonotype has just a few counts. The rearrangement uses TRBV15 and TRBJ1-5; no reliable D call. Trimming cost V 5 bases and J 5 bases, with 10 bases left between them. Looked up from germline, CDR1 is LNHNV and CDR2 is YYDKDF (reference sequence). CDR3 length: 13 residues. The DNA of the CDR3 is TGTGCCACCAGCCACCGGTGGGATCAGCCCCAGCATTTT. It is translated as CATSHRWDQPQHF.